The 5 T cell receptor beta chains presented below share a single source sample, sequenced in a study of cytomegalovirus exposure and HLA in healthy donors. The PCR employed 60 Vbeta primers together with 13 Jbeta primers. The repertoire was sequenced with immunoSEQ multiplex PCR; TCRdb's copy has only in-frame clones and lacks some. The sample carries 120,000 to 150,000 clones, roughly 80% recorded once. The sample consisted of PBMCs. The receptors originated from a man aged 40-55 years in good health and CMV-seronegative.

The rearrangement links TRBV9 to TRBJ1-4; D unresolved. Germline-derived CDR1 and CDR2 are SGDLS and YYNGEE. The V end lost 0 bases, the J end lost 6 bases, and 12 bases lay between the germline ends. This CDR3 is 15 amino acids long. The CDR3 protein is CASSVGEEPHEKLFF. CDR3 DNA: TGTGCCAGCAGCGTAGGTGAAGAGCCTCATGAAAAACTGTTTTTT.

The chain recombines TRBV13 with TRBJ2-1, with TRBD1 identical over 9 bases. V trimming: 5 bases; J trimming: 5 bases; junction bases outside the gene matches: 7. Germline-derived CDR1 and CDR2 are PRHDT and FYEKMQ (reference sequence). This CDR3 region has 15 residues. The CDR3 DNA is TGTGCCAGCAGCACCCTGGGGGACAGGGACAATGAGCAGTTCTTC. Protein product: CASSTLGDRDNEQFF.

This chain uses TRBV6-5 with TRBJ1-1; tentatively, D is TRBD1 (5 bases). The CDR3 is 14 residues long. The germline CDR1 and CDR2 sequences are MNHEY and SVGAGI. V lost 4 bases and J lost 4, with 13 bases in between. CDR3 coding DNA: TGTGCCAGCAGTTTAATCAGGGATGGCACTGAAGCTTTCTTT. It yields the protein CASSLIRDGTEAFF.

The chain has TRBV9 and TRBJ2-2, with D unresolved. The V gene's germline CDR1 is SGDLS and CDR2 YYNGEE. The ends were cut back, 2 bases at V and 5 bases at J, with 7 bases in the middle. This CDR3 is built from 13 residues. For the CDR3, the DNA is TGTGCCAGCAGCGTGTTGAGGACCGGGGAGCTGTTTTTT. Translated: CASSVLRTGELFF. The full variable domain, rest sourced from reference TRBV9 and TRBJ2-2, is DSGVTQTPKHLITATGQRVTLRCSPRSGDLSVYWYQQSLDQGLQFLIQYYNGEERAKGNILERFSAQQFPDLHSELNLSSLELGDSALYFCASSVLRTGELFFGEGSRLTVL.

The J gene is TRBJ2-7, the V gene TRBV5-8; D unresolved. CDR1 is SGHTS and CDR2 is YDEGEE in the germline V gene. The CDR3 spans 13 residues. Trimming left V 1 base short and J 2 bases short, with 7 bases between. CDR3 amino acids: CASSLSTAYEQYF. CDR3 bases: TGTGCCAGCAGCTTGAGCACGGCCTACGAGCAGTACTTC.